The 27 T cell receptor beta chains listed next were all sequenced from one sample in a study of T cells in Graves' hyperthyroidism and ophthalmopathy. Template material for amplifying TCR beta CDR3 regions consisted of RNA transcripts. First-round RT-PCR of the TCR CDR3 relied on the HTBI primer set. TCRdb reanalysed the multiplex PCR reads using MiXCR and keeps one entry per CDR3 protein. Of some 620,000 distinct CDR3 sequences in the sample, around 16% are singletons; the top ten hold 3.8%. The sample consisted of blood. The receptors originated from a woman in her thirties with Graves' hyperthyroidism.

CDR3 region: CASSEEQGDSYEQYF. CDR3 DNA sequence: TGCGCCAGCAGCGAGGAACAGGGGGATTCCTACGAGCAGTACTTC. The chain links TRBV4-1 to TRBJ2-7, with 8 bases lining up with TRBD1. There are 15 residues in the CDR3. Germline loops: CDR1 MGHRA, CDR2 YSYEKL. After removal of 5 bases from V and 1 base from J, the junction contained 7 bases not matched to a gene.

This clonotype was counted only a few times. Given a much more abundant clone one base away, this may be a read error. In DNA form, the CDR3 reads TGTGCTAGTGGTTTGGTACTGGGGGGGCAGTCTGAAGCTTTCTTT. It translates to CASGLVLGGQSEAFF. The rearrangement joins TRBV12-5 to TRBJ1-1; possibly TRBD1 for D (6 bases). Trimming shortened V by 0 bases and J by 6 bases, and 14 bases separated the two germline ends. The CDR3 sequence is 15 residues long. Germline lookup yields CDR1 LGHNT and CDR2 FRNRAP.

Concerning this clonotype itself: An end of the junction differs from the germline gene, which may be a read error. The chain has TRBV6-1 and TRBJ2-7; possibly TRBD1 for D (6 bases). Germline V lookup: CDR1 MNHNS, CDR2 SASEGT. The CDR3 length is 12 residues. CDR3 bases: TGTGCCAGCAGTCAACAGGGCTACGGGCAGTACTTC. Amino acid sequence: CASSQQGYGQYF.

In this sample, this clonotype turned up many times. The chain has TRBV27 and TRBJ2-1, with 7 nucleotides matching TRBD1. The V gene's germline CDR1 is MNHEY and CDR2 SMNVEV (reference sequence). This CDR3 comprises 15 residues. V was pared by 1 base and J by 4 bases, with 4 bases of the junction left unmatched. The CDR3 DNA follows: TGTGCCAGCAGTTTATACGAGGGACAGTACAATGAGCAGTTCTTC. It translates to CASSLYEGQYNEQFF.

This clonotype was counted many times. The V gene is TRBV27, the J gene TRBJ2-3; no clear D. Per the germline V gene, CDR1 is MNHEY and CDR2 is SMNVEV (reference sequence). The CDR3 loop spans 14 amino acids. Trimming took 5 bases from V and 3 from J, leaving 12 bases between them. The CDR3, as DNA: TGTGCCAGCAGTCAACCCCCGGAGACAGATACGCAGTATTTT. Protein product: CASSQPPETDTQYF.

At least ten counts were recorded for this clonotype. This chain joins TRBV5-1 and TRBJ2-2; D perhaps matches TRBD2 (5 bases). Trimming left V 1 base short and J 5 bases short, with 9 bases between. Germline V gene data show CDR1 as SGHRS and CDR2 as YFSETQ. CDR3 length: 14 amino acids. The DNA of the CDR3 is TGCGCCAGCAGCTTGTTTGAGGGAACCGGGGAGCTGTTTTTT. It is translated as CASSLFEGTGELFF. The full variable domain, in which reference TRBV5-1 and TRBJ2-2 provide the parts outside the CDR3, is KAGVTQTPRYLIKTRGQQVTLSCSPISGHRSVSWYQQTPGQGLQFLFEYFSETQRNKGNFPGRFSGRQFSNSRSEMNVSTLELGDSALYLCASSLFEGTGELFFGEGSRLTVL.

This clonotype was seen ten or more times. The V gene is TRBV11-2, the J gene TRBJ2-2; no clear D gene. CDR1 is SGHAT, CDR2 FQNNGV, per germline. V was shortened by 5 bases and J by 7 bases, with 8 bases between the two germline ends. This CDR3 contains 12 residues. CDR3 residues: CASSPTIGELFF. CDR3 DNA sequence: TGTGCCAGCAGCCCAACGATCGGGGAGCTGTTTTTT. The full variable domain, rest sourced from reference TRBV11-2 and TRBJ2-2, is EAGVAQSPRYKIIEKRQSVAFWCNPISGHATLYWYQQILGQGPKLLIQFQNNGVVDDSQLPKDRFSAERLKGVDSTLKIQPAKLEDSAVYLCASSPTIGELFFGEGSRLTVL.

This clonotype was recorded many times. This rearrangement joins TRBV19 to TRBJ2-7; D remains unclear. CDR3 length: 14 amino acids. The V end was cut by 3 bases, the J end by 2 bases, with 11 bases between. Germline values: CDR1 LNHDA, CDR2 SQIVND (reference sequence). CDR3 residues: CASSIGAVAYEQYF. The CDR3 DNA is TGTGCCAGTAGTATTGGCGCAGTGGCCTACGAGCAGTACTTC.

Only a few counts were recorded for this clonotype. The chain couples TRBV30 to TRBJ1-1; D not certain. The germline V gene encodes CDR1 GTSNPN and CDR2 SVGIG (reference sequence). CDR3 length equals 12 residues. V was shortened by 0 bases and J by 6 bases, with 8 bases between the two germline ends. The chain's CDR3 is CAWSVGAAEAFF. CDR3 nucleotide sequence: TGTGCCTGGAGTGTAGGAGCGGCTGAAGCTTTCTTT.

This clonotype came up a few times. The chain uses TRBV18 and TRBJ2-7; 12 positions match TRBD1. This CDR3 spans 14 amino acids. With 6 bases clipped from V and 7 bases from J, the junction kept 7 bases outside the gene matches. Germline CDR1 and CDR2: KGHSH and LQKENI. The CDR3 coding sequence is TGTGCCAGCTCCGGGACAGGGGGCTTTGGAGAGCAGTACTTC. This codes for CASSGTGGFGEQYF.

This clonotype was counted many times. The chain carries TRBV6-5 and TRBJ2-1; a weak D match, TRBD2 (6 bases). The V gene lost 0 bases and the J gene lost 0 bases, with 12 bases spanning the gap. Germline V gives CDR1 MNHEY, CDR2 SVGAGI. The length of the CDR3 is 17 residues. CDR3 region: CASSYSQRAISYNEQFF. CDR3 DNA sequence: TGTGCCAGCAGTTACTCCCAGCGGGCCATCTCCTACAATGAGCAGTTCTTC.

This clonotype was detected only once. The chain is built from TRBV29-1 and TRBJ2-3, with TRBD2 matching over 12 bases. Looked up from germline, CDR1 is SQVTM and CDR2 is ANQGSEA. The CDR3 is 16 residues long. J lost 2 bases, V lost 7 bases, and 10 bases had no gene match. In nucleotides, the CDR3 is TGCAGCGCCGGGACTAGCGGGTGGACCCCCACAGATACGCAGTATTTT. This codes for CSAGTSGWTPTDTQYF.

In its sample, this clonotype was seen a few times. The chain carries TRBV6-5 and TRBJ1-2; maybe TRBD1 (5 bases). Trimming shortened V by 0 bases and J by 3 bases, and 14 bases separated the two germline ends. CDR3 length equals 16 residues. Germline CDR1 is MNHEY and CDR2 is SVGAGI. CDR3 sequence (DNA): TGTGCCAGCAGTTACTCCACCCTTAACAGGCACTATGGCTACACCTTC. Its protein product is CASSYSTLNRHYGYTF.

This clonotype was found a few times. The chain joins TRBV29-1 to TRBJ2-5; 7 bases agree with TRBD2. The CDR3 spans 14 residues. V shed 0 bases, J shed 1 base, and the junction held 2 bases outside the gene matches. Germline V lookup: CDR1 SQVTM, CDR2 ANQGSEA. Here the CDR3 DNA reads TGCAGCGTTGAAGAGGGACTACTCCAAGAGACCCAGTACTTC. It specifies CSVEEGLLQETQYF.

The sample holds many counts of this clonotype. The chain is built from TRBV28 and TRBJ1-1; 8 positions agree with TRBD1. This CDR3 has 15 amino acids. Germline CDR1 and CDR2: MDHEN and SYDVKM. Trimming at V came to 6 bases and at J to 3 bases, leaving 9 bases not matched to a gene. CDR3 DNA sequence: TGTGCCAGCAGCTTTTCGGCACAGGGGGACACTGAAGCTTTCTTT. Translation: CASSFSAQGDTEAFF.

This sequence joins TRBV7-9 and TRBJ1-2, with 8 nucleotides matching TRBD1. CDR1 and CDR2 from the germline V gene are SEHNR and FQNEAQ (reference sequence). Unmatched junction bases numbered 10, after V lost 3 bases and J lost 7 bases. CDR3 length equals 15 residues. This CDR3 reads CASSLASDRGSGYTF. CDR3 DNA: TGTGCCAGCAGCTTGGCCAGCGACAGGGGAAGTGGCTACACCTTC.

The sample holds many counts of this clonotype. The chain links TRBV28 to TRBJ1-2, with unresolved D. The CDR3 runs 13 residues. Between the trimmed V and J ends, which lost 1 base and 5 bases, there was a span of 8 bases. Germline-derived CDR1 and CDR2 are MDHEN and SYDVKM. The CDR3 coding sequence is TGTGCCAGCAGTTTATACCAGGCTTATGGCTACACCTTC. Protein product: CASSLYQAYGYTF.

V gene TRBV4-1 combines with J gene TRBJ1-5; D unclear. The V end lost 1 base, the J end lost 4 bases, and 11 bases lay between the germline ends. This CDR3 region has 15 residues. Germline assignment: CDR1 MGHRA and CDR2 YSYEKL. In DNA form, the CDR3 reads TGCGCCAGCAGCCAAGTACCTACGGGGAATCAGCCCCAGCATTTT. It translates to CASSQVPTGNQPQHF.

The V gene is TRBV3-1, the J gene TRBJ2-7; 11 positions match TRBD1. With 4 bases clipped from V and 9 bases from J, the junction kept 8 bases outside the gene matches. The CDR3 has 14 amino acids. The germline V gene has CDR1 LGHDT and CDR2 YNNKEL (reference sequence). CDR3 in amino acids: CASSRTGGIDGQYF. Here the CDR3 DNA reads TGTGCCAGCAGCCGGACAGGGGGCATCGACGGGCAGTACTTC.

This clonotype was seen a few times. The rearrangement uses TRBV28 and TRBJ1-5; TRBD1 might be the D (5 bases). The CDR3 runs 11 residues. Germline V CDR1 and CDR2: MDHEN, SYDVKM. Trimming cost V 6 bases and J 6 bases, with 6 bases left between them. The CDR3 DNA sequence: TGTGCCAGCAGGGGGACTCAGCCCCAGCATTTT. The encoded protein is CASRGTQPQHF.

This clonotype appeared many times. The DNA of the CDR3 is TGTGCCAGCAGTTTACAACAGGGGGTATACAATGAGCAGTTCTTC. Translation: CASSLQQGVYNEQFF. This rearrangement joins TRBV12-3 or TRBV12-4 to TRBJ2-1; TRBD1 matches at 8 bases. The CDR3 sequence is 15 residues long. The J segment lost 4 bases and the V segment lost 2 bases, leaving 4 bases of the junction unmatched.

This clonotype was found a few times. CDR3 protein: CSARRPGSTEAFF. The CDR3 coding sequence is TGCAGTGCTAGGCGACCTGGGAGTACTGAAGCTTTCTTT. The chain is built from TRBV20-1 and TRBJ1-1; no clear D gene. Trimming shortened V by 3 bases and J by 5 bases, and 13 bases separated the two germline ends. Per germline, CDR1 DFQATT and CDR2 SNEGSKA (reference sequence). This CDR3 is built from 13 residues.

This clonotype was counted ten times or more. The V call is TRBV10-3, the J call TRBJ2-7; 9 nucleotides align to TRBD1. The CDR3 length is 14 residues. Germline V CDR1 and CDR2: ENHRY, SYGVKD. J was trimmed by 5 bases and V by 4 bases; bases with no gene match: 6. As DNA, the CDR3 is TGTGCCATCAGTGTTGGGACAGGGCTCCACGAGCAGTACTTC. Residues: CAISVGTGLHEQYF.

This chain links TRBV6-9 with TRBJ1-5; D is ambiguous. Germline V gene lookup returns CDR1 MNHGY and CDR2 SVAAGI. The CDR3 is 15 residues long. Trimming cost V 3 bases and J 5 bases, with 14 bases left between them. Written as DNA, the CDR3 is TGTGCCAGCAGTTACTCGAAACAGAGCGATCAGCCCCAGCATTTT. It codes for CASSYSKQSDQPQHF.

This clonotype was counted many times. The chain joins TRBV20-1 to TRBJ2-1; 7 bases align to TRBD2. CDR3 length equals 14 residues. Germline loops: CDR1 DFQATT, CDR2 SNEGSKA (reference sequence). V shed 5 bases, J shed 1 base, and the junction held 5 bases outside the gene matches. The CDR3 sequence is CSAPPSGSYNEQFF. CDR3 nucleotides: TGCAGTGCTCCGCCTAGCGGATCCTACAATGAGCAGTTCTTC.

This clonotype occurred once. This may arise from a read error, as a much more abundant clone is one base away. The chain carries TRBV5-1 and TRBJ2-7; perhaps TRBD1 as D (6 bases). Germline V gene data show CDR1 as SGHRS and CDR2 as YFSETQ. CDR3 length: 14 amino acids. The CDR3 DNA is TGCGCCAGCAGCTTTTATACAGGGACCTACGAGCGGTACTTC. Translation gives CASSFYTGTYERYF.

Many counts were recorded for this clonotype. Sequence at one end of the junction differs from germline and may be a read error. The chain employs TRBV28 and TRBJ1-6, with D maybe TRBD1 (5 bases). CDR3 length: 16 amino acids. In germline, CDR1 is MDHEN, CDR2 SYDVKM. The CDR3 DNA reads TGTACCAGCAGTTTAGAGGGAGGGGCGCGGAATTCACCCCTCCACTTT. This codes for CTSSLEGGARNSPLHF.